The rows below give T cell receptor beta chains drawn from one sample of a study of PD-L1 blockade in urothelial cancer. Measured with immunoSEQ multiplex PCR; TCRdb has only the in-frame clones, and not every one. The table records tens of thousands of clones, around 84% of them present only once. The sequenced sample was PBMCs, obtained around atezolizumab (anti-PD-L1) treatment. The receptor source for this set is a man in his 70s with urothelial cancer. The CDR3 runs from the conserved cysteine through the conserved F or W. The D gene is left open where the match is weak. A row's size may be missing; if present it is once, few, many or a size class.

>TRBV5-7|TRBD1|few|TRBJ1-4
CASSLQRGRREKLFF
TGTGCCAGCAGCTTGCAAAGGGGGCGAAGGGAAAAACTGTTTTTT
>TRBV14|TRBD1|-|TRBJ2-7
CASSQTGQGLYEQYF
TGTGCCAGCAGCCAAACCGGACAGGGTTTATACGAGCAGTACTTC
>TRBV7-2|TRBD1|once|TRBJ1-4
CASSLAGTGPGNEKLFF
TGTGCCAGCAGCTTAGCCGGGACAGGCCCAGGGAACGAAAAACTGTTTTTT
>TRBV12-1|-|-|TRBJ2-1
CASSSPGTSGRPYNEQFF
TGTGCCAGCAGCTCTCCCGGGACTAGCGGGAGGCCATACAATGAGCAGTTCTTC
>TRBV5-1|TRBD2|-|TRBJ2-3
CASSAGLAGGLSGDTQYF
TGCGCCAGCAGCGCTGGACTAGCGGGAGGTTTGTCTGGAGATACGCAGTATTTT
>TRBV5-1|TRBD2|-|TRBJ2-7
CASRDYYEQYF
TGCGCCAGCCGGGACTACTACGAGCAGTACTTC
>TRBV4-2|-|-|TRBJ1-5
CASSQAAGINQPQHF
TGTGCCAGCAGCCAAGCGGCAGGGATTAATCAGCCCCAGCATTTT
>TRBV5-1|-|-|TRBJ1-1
CASSLGQDRNTEAFF
TGCGCCAGCAGCTTGGGACAAGACAGGAACACTGAAGCTTTCTTT
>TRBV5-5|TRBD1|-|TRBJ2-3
CASRTGQVGSTSTDTQYF
TGTGCCAGCAGAACGGGACAGGTGGGATCAACTAGCACAGATACGCAGTATTTT
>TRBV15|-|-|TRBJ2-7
CATYSTANYEQYF
TGTGCCACCTATTCGACAGCTAACTACGAGCAGTACTTC
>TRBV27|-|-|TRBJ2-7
CASRALSVHPSHYEQYF
TGTGCCAGCAGAGCCCTGTCGGTTCACCCGAGCCACTACGAGCAGTACTTC
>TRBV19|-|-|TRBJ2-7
CASSGDSRSYEQYF
TGTGCCAGTAGTGGCGACAGCCGGTCCTACGAGCAGTACTTC
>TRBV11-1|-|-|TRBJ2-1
CASSRGWGEHEQFF
TGTGCCAGCAGCCGCGGTTGGGGGGAGCATGAGCAGTTCTTC
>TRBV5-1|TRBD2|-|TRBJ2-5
CASSLVASGSQETQYF
TGCGCCAGCAGCTTGGTGGCTAGCGGGAGTCAAGAGACCCAGTACTTC
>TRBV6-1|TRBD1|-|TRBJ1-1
CASSEDRGDTEAFF
TGTGCCAGCAGTGAAGACAGGGGGGACACTGAAGCTTTCTTT
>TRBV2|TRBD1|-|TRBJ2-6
CASRQTGAGANVLTF
TGTGCCAGCAGACAAACAGGGGCTGGGGCCAACGTCCTGACTTTC
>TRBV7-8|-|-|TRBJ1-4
CASSSHGTNEKLFF
TGTGCCAGCAGCTCGCACGGTACTAATGAAAAACTGTTTTTT
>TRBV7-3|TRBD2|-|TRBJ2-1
CASSTSGSSYNEQFF
TGTGCCAGCAGCACTAGCGGGAGCTCCTACAATGAGCAGTTCTTC
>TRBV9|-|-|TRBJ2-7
CASSVGQGGEQYF
TGTGCCAGCAGCGTAGGGCAGGGTGGCGAGCAGTACTTC
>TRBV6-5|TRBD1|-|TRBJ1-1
CASSYRQGGAFF
TGTGCCAGCAGTTACCGACAGGGAGGAGCTTTCTTT
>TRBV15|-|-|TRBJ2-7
CATSRGGVQYF
TGTGCCACCAGCAGAGGGGGAGTGCAGTACTTC
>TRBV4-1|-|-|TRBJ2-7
CASSQGQAPYEQYF
TGCGCCAGCAGCCAAGGACAGGCCCCCTACGAGCAGTACTTC